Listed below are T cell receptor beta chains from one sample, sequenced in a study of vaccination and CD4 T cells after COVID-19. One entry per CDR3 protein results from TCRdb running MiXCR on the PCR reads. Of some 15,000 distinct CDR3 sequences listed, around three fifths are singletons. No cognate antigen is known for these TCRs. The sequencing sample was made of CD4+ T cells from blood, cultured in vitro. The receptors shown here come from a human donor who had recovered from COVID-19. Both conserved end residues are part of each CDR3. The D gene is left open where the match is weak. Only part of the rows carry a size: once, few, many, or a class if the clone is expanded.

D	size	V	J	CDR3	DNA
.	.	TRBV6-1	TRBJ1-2	CASIGSYGYTF	TGTGCCAGCATAGGATCGTATGGCTACACCTTC
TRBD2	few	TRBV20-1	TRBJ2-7	CSALGGLVGRVEQYF	TGCAGTGCTCTGGGTGGACTAGTGGGCAGGGTCGAGCAGTACTTC
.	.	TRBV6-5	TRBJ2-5	CASSYSRGVETQYF	TGTGCCAGCAGTTACTCGAGGGGGGTTGAGACCCAGTACTTC
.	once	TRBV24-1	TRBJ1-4	CATSDSTGGEEKLFF	TGTGCCACCAGTGATTCGACAGGAGGGGAGGAAAAACTGTTTTTT
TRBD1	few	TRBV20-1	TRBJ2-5	CSAQDRVIRETQYF	TGCAGTGCGCAGGACAGGGTGATTAGAGAGACCCAGTACTTC
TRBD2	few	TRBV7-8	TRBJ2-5	CASSVTSGEATQYF	TGTGCCAGCAGCGTTACTAGCGGTGAGGCAACCCAGTACTTC
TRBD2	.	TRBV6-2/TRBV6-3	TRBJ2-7	CASRDVWGRGAEQYF	TGTGCCAGCAGAGACGTCTGGGGGAGGGGAGCAGAGCAGTACTTC
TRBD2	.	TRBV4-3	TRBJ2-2	CASSQRLAGDPGELFF	TGCGCCAGCAGCCAGCGACTAGCGGGAGACCCCGGGGAGCTGTTTTTT
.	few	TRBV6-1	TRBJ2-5	CASSRDQETQYF	TGTGCCAGCAGTCGGGACCAAGAGACCCAGTACTTC
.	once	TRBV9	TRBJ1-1	CASSVGSVRAGSLGNTEAFF	TGTGCCAGCAGCGTAGGGTCCGTGAGGGCAGGAAGCTTGGGGAACACTGAAGCTTTCTTT
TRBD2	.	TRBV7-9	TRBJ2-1	CASSVSGTSYNEQFF	TGTGCCAGCAGCGTTAGCGGGACCTCCTACAATGAGCAGTTCTTC
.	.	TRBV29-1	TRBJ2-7	CGAQTGRRREQYF	TGCGGCGCACAAACAGGGAGGAGGCGAGAGCAGTACTTC
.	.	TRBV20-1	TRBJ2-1	CSAIDTTNEQFF	TGCAGTGCTATAGACACTACTAATGAGCAGTTCTTC
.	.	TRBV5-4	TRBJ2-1	CASSPLAVSYNEQFF	TGTGCCAGCAGCCCATTAGCGGTCTCCTACAATGAGCAGTTCTTC
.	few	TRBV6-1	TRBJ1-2	CASSDWVQGNYGYTF	TGTGCCAGCAGTGATTGGGTTCAAGGGAACTATGGCTACACCTTC
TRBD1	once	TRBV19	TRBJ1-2	CASSIRTGRRDYGYTF	TGTGCCAGTAGTATTCGGACAGGGAGAAGGGACTATGGCTACACCTTC
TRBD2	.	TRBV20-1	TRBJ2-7	CSASLAGYEQYF	TGCAGTGCTAGTCTAGCGGGCTACGAGCAGTACTTC
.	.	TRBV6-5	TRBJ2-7	CASSYELAGSYEQYF	TGTGCCAGCAGTTACGAACTGGCGGGATCCTACGAGCAGTACTTC
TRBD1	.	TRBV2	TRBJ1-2	CASSLFGRTGSTFGYTF	TGTGCCAGCAGTCTGTTTGGGAGGACAGGTTCGACGTTCGGCTACACCTTC
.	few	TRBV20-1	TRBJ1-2	CSARPPGRGSNYGYTF	TGCAGTGCTAGGCCCCCTGGGCGGGGATCTAACTATGGCTACACCTTC
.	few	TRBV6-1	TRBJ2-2	CASSPMGTNTGELFF	TGTGCCAGCTCCCCTATGGGGACGAACACCGGGGAGCTGTTTTTT
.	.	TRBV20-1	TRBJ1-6	CSAHLQGGGSPLHF	TGCAGTGCTCATTTACAGGGAGGCGGTTCACCCCTCCACTTT
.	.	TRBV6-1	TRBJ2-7	CASSEWGEPLESQYF	TGTGCCAGCAGTGAGTGGGGGGAGCCCCTTGAGTCGCAGTACTTC
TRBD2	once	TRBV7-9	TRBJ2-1	CASSLSGRALTEQFF	TGTGCCAGCAGCTTAAGCGGGAGGGCCTTGACTGAGCAGTTCTTC
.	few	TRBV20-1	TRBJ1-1	CSARDIPQGTEAFF	TGCAGTGCTAGAGATATACCCCAAGGCACTGAAGCTTTCTTT
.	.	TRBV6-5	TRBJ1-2	CASSYQWGDYGYTF	TGTGCCAGCAGTTATCAGTGGGGGGACTATGGCTACACCTTC
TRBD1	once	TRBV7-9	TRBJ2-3	CASSRTGALADTQYF	TGTGCCAGCAGCCGGACAGGGGCCCTGGCAGATACGCAGTATTTT
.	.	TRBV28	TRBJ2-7	CASRGPRWNEQYF	TGTGCCAGCAGAGGACCCCGGTGGAACGAGCAGTACTTC
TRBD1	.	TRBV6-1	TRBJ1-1	CATSTGGESTEAFF	TGTGCCACCTCGACAGGGGGGGAGAGCACTGAAGCTTTCTTT
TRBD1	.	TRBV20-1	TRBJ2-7	CSDTDRAGGEQYF	TGCAGTGACACCGACAGGGCAGGGGGCGAGCAGTACTTC
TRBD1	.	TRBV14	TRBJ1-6	CASSIAGGTPLHF	TGTGCCAGCAGCATTGCAGGGGGAACACCCCTCCACTTT
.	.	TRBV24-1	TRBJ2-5	CATSDYRSETMETQYF	TGTGCCACCAGTGATTACAGGTCCGAGACAATGGAGACCCAGTACTTC
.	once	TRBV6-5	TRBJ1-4	CASSFTGLGTNEKLFF	TGTGCCAGCAGTTTCACAGGATTGGGGACTAATGAAAAACTGTTTTTT
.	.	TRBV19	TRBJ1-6	CASSRDSNYNSPLHF	TGTGCCAGTAGTCGGGACTCCAACTATAATTCACCCCTCCACTTT
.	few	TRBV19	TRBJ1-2	CASSIYLHSNYGYTF	TGTGCCAGTAGTATATATCTGCACAGCAACTATGGCTACACCTTC
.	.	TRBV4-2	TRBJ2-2	CASSQATWGNTGELFF	TGTGCCAGCAGCCAAGCAACCTGGGGGAACACCGGGGAGCTGTTTTTT
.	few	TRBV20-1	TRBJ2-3	CSASRGTTDTQYF	TGCAGTGCTAGCCGCGGGACCACAGATACGCAGTATTTT
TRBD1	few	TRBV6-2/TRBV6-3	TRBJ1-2	CASTRDRGSYGYTF	TGTGCCAGCACCAGGGACAGGGGGTCCTATGGCTACACCTTC
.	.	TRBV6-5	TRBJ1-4	CASSYTGGEKLFF	TGTGCCAGCAGTTACACAGGCGGTGAAAAACTGTTTTTT
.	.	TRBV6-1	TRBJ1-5	CASSKMNLNQPQHF	TGTGCCAGCAGTAAAATGAACCTCAATCAGCCCCAGCATTTT
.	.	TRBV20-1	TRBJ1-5	CSARAYGQPQHF	TGCAGTGCTAGAGCATATGGACAGCCCCAGCATTTT
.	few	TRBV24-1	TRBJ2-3	CATSYQSTDTQYF	TGTGCCACCAGCTACCAAAGCACAGATACGCAGTATTTT